The clone carrying this T cell receptor (beta chain) was detected a few times. CDR3 length equals 16 residues. Germline assignment: CDR1 MNHNS and CDR2 SASEGT. V shed 2 bases and J shed 0 bases, with 10 bases lying between them. Full-length variable regions came from constant-region reverse primers plus semi-nested Nested Universal Primer A PCR. TCRdb itself ran the 5' RACE reads through MiXCR, one entry per CDR3 protein. Of about 34,000 distinct CDR3 sequences listed, about 26% are singletons. The sequencing input was naive CD4+ T cells sorted from a lymph node. Subset described: naive CD4+ T cells, CD4+CD45RA+CD25-. The sequence was obtained from a female donor with breast cancer. V and J are TRBV6-1 and TRBJ2-2, with D possibly matching TRBD2 (6 bases). This CDR3 is CASSEIRGSNTGELFF. The CDR3 nucleotides read TGTGCCAGCAGTGAAATCCGGGGGTCGAACACCGGGGAGCTGTTTTTT.